The 14 T cell receptor beta chains listed next were all sequenced from one sample in a study of T cells in Graves' hyperthyroidism and ophthalmopathy. RNA transcripts provided the source from which TCR beta CDR3 regions were amplified. Carried out on the TCR CDR3, a first-round RT-PCR used the HTBI primer set. TCRdb re-analysed the multiplex PCR reads in MiXCR, keeping a single row per CDR3 protein. The sample includes approximately 690,000 distinct CDR3 sequences, 20% of them seen just once. Sequenced sample: blood. These receptor sequences come from a man younger than 40 with Graves' ophthalmopathy.

This clonotype has more than one count but fewer than ten. The chain links TRBV12-3 or TRBV12-4 to TRBJ2-1, with 11 bases lining up with TRBD2. The CDR3 length is 17 residues. The ends lost 1 base at V and 4 bases at J; junction bases unmatched: 6. Here the CDR3 DNA reads TGTGCCAGCAGTTTAGGGGTGGCTAGCGGGGGGTACAATGAGCAGTTCTTC. It encodes CASSLGVASGGYNEQFF.

The chain is built from TRBV28 and TRBJ2-7; 7 bases agree with TRBD2. The V and J ends lost 8 bases and 2 bases, in that order; junction bases with no gene match: 3. The germline CDR1 and CDR2 sequences are MDHEN and SYDVKM. This CDR3 has 12 residues. CDR3 protein: CASGGGPYEQYF. The CDR3 coding sequence is TGTGCCAGCGGGGGGGGACCCTACGAGCAGTACTTC. Together with reference TRBV28 and TRBJ2-7, the CDR3 gives the full variable domain: DVKVTQSSRYLVKRTGEKVFLECVQDMDHENMFWYRQDPGLGLRLIYFSYDVKMKEKGDIPEGYSVSREKKERFSLILESASTNQTSMYLCASGGGPYEQYFGPGTRLTVT.

The sample holds a few counts of this clonotype. The chain joins TRBV30 to TRBJ1-2, with 8 bases aligning to TRBD1. Germline CDR1 reads GTSNPN; CDR2 reads SVGIG (reference sequence). The CDR3 totals 13 residues. The ends lost 2 bases at V and 7 bases at J; junction bases unmatched: 6. CDR3 DNA sequence: TGTGCCTGGAGTCCGGACAGGGTGGCTGGCTACACCTTC. Translating it yields CAWSPDRVAGYTF.

As for this clonotype: The junction shows a germline mismatch at one end, possibly a read error. This rearrangement joins TRBV2 to TRBJ2-7; 7 nucleotides match TRBD1. The germline V gene has CDR1 SNHLY and CDR2 FYNNEI. This CDR3 region has 13 residues. The CDR3 here is CAGSPTGRYEQYF. CDR3 nucleotides: TGTGCCGGCAGCCCGACAGGGCGTTACGAGCAGTACTTC. Filled out from reference TRBV2 and TRBJ2-7, the complete variable domain reads EPEVTQTPSHQVTQMGQEVILRCVPISNHLYFYWYRQILGQKVEFLVSFYNNEISEKSEIFDDQFSVERPDGSNFTLKIRSTKLEDSAMYFCAGSPTGRYEQYFGPGTRLTVT.

The sample holds many counts of this clonotype. J is TRBJ2-1 and V is TRBV11-2; TRBD2 might be the D (7 bases). The germline CDR1 and CDR2 sequences are SGHAT and FQNNGV. Trimming removed 1 base from V and 2 bases from J, with 12 bases in between. The CDR3 is 16 residues long. The chain's CDR3 is CASSLVAGAAYNEQFF. The CDR3 DNA reads TGTGCCAGCAGCTTAGTCGCGGGGGCCGCCTACAATGAGCAGTTCTTC.

At least ten counts were recorded for this clonotype. This chain links TRBV28 with TRBJ2-1; D is possibly TRBD1 or TRBD2 (6 bases each). The V end was cut by 11 bases, the J end by 3 bases, with 14 bases between. The CDR3 contains 13 residues. The germline CDR1 and CDR2 sequences are MDHEN and SYDVKM. CDR3 bases: TGTGCCGTGTTGGGGGGCAGCTACAATGAGCAGTTCTTC. Its translation is CAVLGGSYNEQFF.

This clonotype was seen ten or more times. The chain has TRBV30 and TRBJ1-5; D is ambiguous. Germline V gene lookup returns CDR1 GTSNPN and CDR2 SVGIG (reference sequence). This CDR3 has 14 amino acids. V was trimmed by 2 bases and J by 6 bases, leaving 14 bases between them. CDR3 nucleotide sequence: TGTGCCTGGAGTCCGCTCAAATGGGCTCAGCCCCAGCATTTT. Amino acid sequence: CAWSPLKWAQPQHF.

V gene TRBV13 combines with J gene TRBJ1-1; D is unresolved. The V and J ends lost 1 base and 5 bases respectively, with 14 bases between them. Germline V lookup: CDR1 PRHDT, CDR2 FYEKMQ (reference sequence). There are 15 residues in the CDR3. Here the CDR3 DNA reads TGTGCCAGCAGCTTAGTACAAGGATGGGGAACTGAAGCTTTCTTT. It specifies CASSLVQGWGTEAFF.

The chain couples TRBV11-2 to TRBJ2-1; 11 nucleotides line up with TRBD2. This CDR3 has 17 amino acids. Germline V gives CDR1 SGHAT, CDR2 FQNNGV. V lost 2 bases to trimming and J lost 14 bases; unmatched junction nucleotides: 17. The CDR3 sequence is CASSLYPPGTSGWREFF. The DNA for the CDR3 is TGTGCCAGCAGCTTATATCCCCCCGGGACTAGCGGTTGGAGGGAGTTCTTC.

This clonotype was counted at least ten times. The chain's CDR3 is CAWSGAASYNEQFF. The CDR3 coding sequence is TGTGCCTGGAGTGGGGCAGCCTCCTACAATGAGCAGTTCTTC. The chain employs TRBV30 and TRBJ2-1; D is uncertain. The germline CDR1 and CDR2 sequences are GTSNPN and SVGIG (reference sequence). This CDR3 is 14 amino acids long. Between the trimmed V and J ends, which lost 1 base and 0 bases, there was a span of 7 bases.

This sequence joins TRBV11-2 and TRBJ1-2; 12 bases align to TRBD1. The CDR3 is 17 amino acids. The germline V gene encodes CDR1 SGHAT and CDR2 FQNNGV. V was pared by 1 base and J by 4 bases, with 7 bases of the junction left unmatched. CDR3 bases: TGTGCCAGCAGCTTAGTCGGGGGACAGGGGGCCGGCTATGGCTACACCTTC. Its translation: CASSLVGGQGAGYGYTF.

Ten or more counts support this clonotype. This CDR3 reads CTSGRETDTQYF. The CDR3 nucleotides read TGCACTAGCGGGAGGGAGACAGATACGCAGTATTTT. J is TRBJ2-3 and V is TRBV20-1; 12 nucleotides line up with TRBD2. Looked up from germline, CDR1 is DFQATT and CDR2 is SNEGSKA (reference sequence). The CDR3 length is 12 residues.

The genes are TRBV28 and TRBJ1-3; D uncertain. CDR1 and CDR2 from the germline V gene are MDHEN and SYDVKM. CDR3 size: 14 residues. V dropped 4 bases and J dropped 4 bases, with 11 bases sitting between them. CDR3 coding DNA: TGTGCCAGCAGTTACGCGGACGACGGAAACACCATATATTTT. Translated: CASSYADDGNTIYF.

This clonotype was seen only once. A read error may be the cause here, since a much bigger clone is one base away. The chain uses TRBV5-1 and TRBJ2-3; 13 bases fit TRBD2. With 3 bases clipped from V and 4 bases from J, the junction kept 5 bases outside the gene matches. Looked up from germline, CDR1 is SGHRS and CDR2 is YFSETQ. The CDR3 covers 16 residues. This CDR3 is CASSSGTSGMADTQYF. CDR3 sequence (DNA): TGCGCCAGCAGCTCGGGGACTAGCGGGATGGCAGATACGCAGTATTTT. Full variable domain (remainder filled in from reference TRBV5-1 and TRBJ2-3): KAGVTQTPRYLIKTRGQQVTLSCSPISGHRSVSWYQQTPGQGLQFLFEYFSETQRNKGNFPGRFSGRQFSNSRSEMNVSTLELGDSALYLCASSSGTSGMADTQYFGPGTRLTVL.